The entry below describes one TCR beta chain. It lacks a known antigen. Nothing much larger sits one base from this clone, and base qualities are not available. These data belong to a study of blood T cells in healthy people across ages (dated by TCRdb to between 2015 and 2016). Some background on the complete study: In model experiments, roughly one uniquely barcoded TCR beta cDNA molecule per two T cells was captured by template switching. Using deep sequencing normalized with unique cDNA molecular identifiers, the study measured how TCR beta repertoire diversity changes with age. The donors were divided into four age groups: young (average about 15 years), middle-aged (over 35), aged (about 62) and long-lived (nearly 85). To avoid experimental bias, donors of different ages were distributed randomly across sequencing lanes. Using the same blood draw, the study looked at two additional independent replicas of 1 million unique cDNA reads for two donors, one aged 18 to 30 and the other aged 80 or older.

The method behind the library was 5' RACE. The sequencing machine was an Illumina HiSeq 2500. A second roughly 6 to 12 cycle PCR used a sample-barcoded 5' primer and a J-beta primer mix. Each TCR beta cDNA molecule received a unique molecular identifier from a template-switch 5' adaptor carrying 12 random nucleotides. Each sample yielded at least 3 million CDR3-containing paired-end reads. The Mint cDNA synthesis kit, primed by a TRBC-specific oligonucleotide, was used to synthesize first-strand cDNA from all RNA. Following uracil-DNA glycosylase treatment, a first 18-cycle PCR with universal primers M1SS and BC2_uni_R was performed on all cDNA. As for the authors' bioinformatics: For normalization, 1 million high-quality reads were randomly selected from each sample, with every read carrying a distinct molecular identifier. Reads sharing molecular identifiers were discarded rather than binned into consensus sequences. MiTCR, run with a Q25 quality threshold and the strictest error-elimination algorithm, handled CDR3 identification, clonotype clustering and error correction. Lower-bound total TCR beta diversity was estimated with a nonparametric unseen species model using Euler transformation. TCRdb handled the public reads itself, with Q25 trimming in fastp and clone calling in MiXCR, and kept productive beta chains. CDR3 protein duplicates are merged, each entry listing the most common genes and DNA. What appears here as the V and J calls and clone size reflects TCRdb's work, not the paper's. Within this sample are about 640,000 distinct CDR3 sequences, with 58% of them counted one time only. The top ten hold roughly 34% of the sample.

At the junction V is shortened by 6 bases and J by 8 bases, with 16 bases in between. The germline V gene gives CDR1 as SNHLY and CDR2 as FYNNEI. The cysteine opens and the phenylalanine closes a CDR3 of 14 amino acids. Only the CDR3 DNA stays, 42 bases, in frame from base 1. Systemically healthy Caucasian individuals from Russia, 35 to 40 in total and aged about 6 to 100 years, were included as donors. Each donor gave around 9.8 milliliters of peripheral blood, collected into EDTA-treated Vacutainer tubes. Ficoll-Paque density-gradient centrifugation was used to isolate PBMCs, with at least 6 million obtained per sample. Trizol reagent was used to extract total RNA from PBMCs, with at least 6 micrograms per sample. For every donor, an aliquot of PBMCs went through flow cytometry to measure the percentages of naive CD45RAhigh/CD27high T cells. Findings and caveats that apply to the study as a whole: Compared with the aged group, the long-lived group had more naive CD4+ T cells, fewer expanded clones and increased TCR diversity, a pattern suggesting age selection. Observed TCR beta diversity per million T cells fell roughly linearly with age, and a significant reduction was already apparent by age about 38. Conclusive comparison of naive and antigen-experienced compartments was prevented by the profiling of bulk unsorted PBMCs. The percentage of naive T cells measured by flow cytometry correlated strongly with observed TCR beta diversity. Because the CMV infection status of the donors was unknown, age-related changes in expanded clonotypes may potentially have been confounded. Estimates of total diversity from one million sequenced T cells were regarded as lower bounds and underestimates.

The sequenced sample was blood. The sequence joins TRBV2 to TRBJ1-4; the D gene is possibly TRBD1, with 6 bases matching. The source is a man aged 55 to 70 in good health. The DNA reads TGTGCCAGCAGGCAAAACCGGGACACCGAAAAACTGTTTTTT. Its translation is CASRQNRDTEKLFF.